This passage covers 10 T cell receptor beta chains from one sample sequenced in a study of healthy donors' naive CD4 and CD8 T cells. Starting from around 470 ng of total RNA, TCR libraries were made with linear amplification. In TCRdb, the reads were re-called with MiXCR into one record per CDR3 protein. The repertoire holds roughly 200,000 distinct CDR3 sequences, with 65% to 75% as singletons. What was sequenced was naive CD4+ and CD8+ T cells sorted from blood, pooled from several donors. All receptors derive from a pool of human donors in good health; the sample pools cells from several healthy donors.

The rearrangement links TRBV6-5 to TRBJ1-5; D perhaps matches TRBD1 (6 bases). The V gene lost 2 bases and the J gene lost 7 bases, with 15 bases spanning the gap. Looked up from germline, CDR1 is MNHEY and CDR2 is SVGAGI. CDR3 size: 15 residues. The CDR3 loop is CASSYDGRGRQPQHF. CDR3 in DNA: TGTGCCAGCAGTTACGATGGCAGGGGACGACAGCCCCAGCATTTT.

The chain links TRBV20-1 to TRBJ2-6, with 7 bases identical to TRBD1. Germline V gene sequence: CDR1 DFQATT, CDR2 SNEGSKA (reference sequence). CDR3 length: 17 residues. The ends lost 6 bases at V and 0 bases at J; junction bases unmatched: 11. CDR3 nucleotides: TGCAGTGCCTCGGGACAGTGGGTCCTCTCTGGGGCCAACGTCCTGACTTTC. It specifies CSASGQWVLSGANVLTF.

CDR3 bases: TGCAGTGCTAGAGCACAGCCGAACACCGGGGAGCTGTTTTTT. Translating it yields CSARAQPNTGELFF. The chain couples TRBV20-1 to TRBJ2-2; no reliable D call. Germline V gene sequence: CDR1 DFQATT, CDR2 SNEGSKA (reference sequence). The CDR3 length is 14 residues. The ends were cut back, 1 base at V and 0 bases at J, with 6 bases in the middle.

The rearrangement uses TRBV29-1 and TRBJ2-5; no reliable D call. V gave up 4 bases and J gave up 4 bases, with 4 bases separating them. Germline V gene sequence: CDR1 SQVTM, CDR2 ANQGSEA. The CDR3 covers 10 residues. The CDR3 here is CSVGPETQYF. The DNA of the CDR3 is TGCAGCGTTGGCCCAGAGACCCAGTACTTC.

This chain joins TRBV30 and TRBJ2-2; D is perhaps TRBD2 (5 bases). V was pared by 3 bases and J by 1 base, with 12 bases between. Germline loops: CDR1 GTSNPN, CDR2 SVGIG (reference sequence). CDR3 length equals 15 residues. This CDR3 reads CAWSLRGLNTGELFF. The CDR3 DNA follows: TGTGCCTGGAGCCTACGGGGTCTGAACACCGGGGAGCTGTTTTTT.

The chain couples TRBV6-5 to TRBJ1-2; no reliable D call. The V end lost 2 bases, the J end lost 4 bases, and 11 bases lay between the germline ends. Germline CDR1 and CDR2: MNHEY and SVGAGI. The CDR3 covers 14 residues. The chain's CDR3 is CASSYGGSGYGYTF. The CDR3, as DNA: TGTGCCAGCAGTTACGGCGGTTCAGGCTATGGCTACACCTTC.

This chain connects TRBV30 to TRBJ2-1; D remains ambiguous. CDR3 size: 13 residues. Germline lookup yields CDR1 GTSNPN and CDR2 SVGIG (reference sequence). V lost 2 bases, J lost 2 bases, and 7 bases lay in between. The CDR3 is CAWSMGTYNEQFF. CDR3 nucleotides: TGTGCCTGGAGTATGGGCACCTACAATGAGCAGTTCTTC.

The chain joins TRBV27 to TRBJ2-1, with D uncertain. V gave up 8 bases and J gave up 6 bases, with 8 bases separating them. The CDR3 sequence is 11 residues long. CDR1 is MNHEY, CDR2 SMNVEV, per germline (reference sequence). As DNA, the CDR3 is TGTGCCAGCCGGCAGGCCAATGAGCAGTTCTTC. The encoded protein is CASRQANEQFF.

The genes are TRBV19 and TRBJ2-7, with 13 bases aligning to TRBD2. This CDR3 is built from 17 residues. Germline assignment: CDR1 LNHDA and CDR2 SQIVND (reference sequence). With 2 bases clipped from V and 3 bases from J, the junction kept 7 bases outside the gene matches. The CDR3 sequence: CASSIRTSGRVYYEQYF. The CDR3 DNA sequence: TGTGCCAGTAGTATACGGACTAGCGGGAGAGTCTACTACGAGCAGTACTTC.

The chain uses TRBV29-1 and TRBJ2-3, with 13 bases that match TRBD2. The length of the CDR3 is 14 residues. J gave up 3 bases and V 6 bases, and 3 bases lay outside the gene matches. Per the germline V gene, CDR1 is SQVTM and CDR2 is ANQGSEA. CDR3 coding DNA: TGCAGCGTGTGGACTAGCGGGGGTACAGATACGCAGTATTTT. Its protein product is CSVWTSGGTDTQYF.